The clone carrying this T cell receptor (beta chain) has ten or more counts. As yet, its antigen is unknown. The sample originates from a study of T cells in Graves' hyperthyroidism and ophthalmopathy. Study results and limitations: A model built on 13 V-J features separated ophthalmopathy from stable hyperthyroidism.

RNA transcripts yielded amplified TCR beta CDR3 regions. The TCR CDR3 first-round RT-PCR relied on the HTBI primer set. A single record per CDR3 protein comes from TCRdb applying MiXCR to the multiplex PCR reads. The sample carries approximately 530,000 distinct CDR3 sequences, around 20% recorded once. This CDR3 spans 12 amino acids. V was trimmed by 9 bases and J by 5 bases, leaving 13 bases between them. CDR1 is SGHTA, CDR2 FQGNSA, per germline. The sequenced sample consisted of blood. This chain links TRBV7-2 with TRBJ2-5; tentatively, D is TRBD1 (5 bases). The clonotype originates from a man in his forties with Graves' ophthalmopathy. CDR3 amino acids: CASNTPGETQYF. CDR3 DNA sequence: TGTGCCAGTAATACTCCAGGGGAGACCCAGTACTTC.